This T cell receptor (beta chain) emerged from a study of blood T cell repertoires in COVID-19 (TCRdb year 2020). Describing the broader study: Collaborator samples came from the United States, Italy and Spain and covered acute and convalescent phases of COVID-19. The repertoires were made available in a free public database intended to serve as a resource for research on the immune response to SARS-CoV-2. Samples came from the ongoing ImmuneRACE study (first 160 participants) plus 1,254 subjects from 6 global collaborators. Nearly every sample came with metadata listing a de-identified subject ID, COVID-19 status, age in years and sex. Where available, HLA class I and class II types were taken from metadata supplied by the sample provider and were not determined by assay-based typing. The material from the prospective study consisted of cDNA or gDNA derived from T cells, B-cell-depleted T cells, or PBMCs. The dataset comprised deeply sampled blood TCRbeta repertoires from subjects exposed to, actively infected with, or recovered from COVID-19. Study-level results and caveats: The quantity of clinical and demographic metadata differed by source and by participant and was supplied without curation.

A note on this clone: It has no known antigen specificity. The record has no base qualities; no much larger clone is one base away.

Each collaborating institution followed its own protocols to collect whole blood in K2EDTA tubes. Collaborator samples were shipped for TCRbeta analysis as frozen whole blood, isolated PBMCs, or DNA extracted from either sample type. CDR1 and CDR2 (MNHNS, SASEGT) derive from the germline V gene. The germline V and J ends show losses of 1 base and 7 bases respectively, and no gene match explains 8 bases of the junction. Spanning cysteine to phenylalanine, the CDR3 consists of 15 amino acids. The only DNA kept is the CDR3, 45 bases in frame from the first base. TCRbeta CDR3 regions were amplified from genomic DNA by means of the immunoSEQ Assay, a bias-controlled multiplex PCR. As for how the authors treated the data: Within the assay, amplification of reference gene primers was used to estimate how many nucleated cells each sample contained. To quantify the absolute abundance of each unique TCRbeta CDR3 rearrangement, sequence reads were collapsed and filtered. For each sample, productive Simpson clonality was calculated as the square root of Simpson's diversity index over productive rearrangements. The table was pulled from immuneACCESS by TCRdb, which kept in-frame rearrangements only. Such tables lose some clones; where checked, under half of the loss comes from unresolved V genes, and the rest has no known cause. The V and J calls and clone size are taken from that table; D and trimming were inferred from the DNA. Recorded for this sample are tens of thousands of clones; 88% of them occurred a single time. About 2.9% of the sample goes to the ten largest clones.

In this chain, TRBV6-1 is recombined with TRBJ2-3; 7 of the junction bases match TRBD2. The sequencing sample was made of peripheral blood. This TCR derives from a man aged 50 to 59 with active COVID-19. The nucleotide sequence reads TGTGCCAGCAGTGAAGTGGAGGGACTATCAAATACGCAGTATTTT. It specifies CASSEVEGLSNTQYF.